The 3 T cell receptor beta chains given below trace back to one sample, sequenced in a study of OX40 agonist ivuxolimab in advanced cancers. Profiled with immunoSEQ multiplex PCR; TCRdb holds only in-frame clones, not every one. Of around 72,000 clones listed, more than 75% were seen once; the top ten hold approximately 0.4%. The source material was CD4+ or CD8+ T cells sorted from blood, sampled in a trial of the OX40 agonist ivuxolimab. These receptors all stem from an adult with an advanced solid tumor such as melanoma, head and neck, liver or kidney cancer.

The rearrangement links TRBV11-2 to TRBJ2-1; the D gene is possibly TRBD1 (6 bases). Trimming left V 4 bases short and J 15 bases short, with 16 bases between. The germline V gene encodes CDR1 SGHAT and CDR2 FQNNGV. The CDR3 is 12 amino acids. The CDR3 protein is CASSSAGPRGFF. In DNA, the CDR3 is TGTGCCAGCAGCTCCGCCGGGCCCAGGGGGTTCTTC.

In this sample, this clone turned up once. This chain connects TRBV5-1 to TRBJ1-6, with TRBD1 identical over 10 bases. The CDR3 runs to 16 residues. Germline V gene lookup returns CDR1 SGHRS and CDR2 YFSETQ. V shed 4 bases, J shed 1 base, and the junction held 2 bases outside the gene matches. The CDR3 region is CASSDRGLSYNSPLHF. The CDR3 region has the DNA TGCGCCAGCAGCGACAGGGGGCTTTCCTATAATTCACCCCTCCACTTT. Combining the CDR3 with reference TRBV5-1 and TRBJ1-6 gives the whole variable domain KAGVTQTPRYLIKTRGQQVTLSCSPISGHRSVSWYQQTPGQGLQFLFEYFSETQRNKGNFPGRFSGRQFSNSRSEMNVSTLELGDSALYLCASSDRGLSYNSPLHFGNGTRLTVT.

This clone is a singleton in its sample. CDR3: CASSLRQGYSPLHF. CDR3 nucleotides: TGTGCCAGCAGCTTGAGACAGGGGTATTCACCCCTCCACTTT. The J gene is TRBJ1-6, the V gene TRBV5-5; 8 nucleotides agree with TRBD1. The germline V gene has CDR1 SGHKS and CDR2 YYEKEE (reference sequence). The V and J ends lost 1 base and 8 bases, in that order; junction bases with no gene match: 2. This CDR3 is built from 14 residues.